This T cell receptor beta chain was retrieved from a study of prognosis after radiotherapy for stage I lung cancer. Study findings and constraints: Where distant metastases developed, patients had lower Shannon entropy after stereotactic body radiation therapy. Median unique TCR clone counts of roughly 9,300 versus 7,200 showed a fall after stereotactic body radiation therapy.

This clonotype was observed many times. The antigen remains unidentified. Researchers took 4.5 to 7 milliliters of peripheral blood at each of two time points. The CDR3 extends over 17 amino acids. V lost 0 bases to trimming and J lost 2 bases, with 14 bases between them. Looked up from germline, CDR1 is SGHAT and CDR2 is FQNNGV. Two-round multiplex PCR, the amplification method, yielded TCR beta CDR3 from genomic DNA. Each TRBV and TRBJ gene had its own primer in the first PCR round. MiXCR, applied by TCRdb to the multiplex PCR reads, yields one record per CDR3 protein. The sample holds about 59,000 distinct CDR3 sequences, 26% seen once.

This clonotype originated in a donor over 45 with non-small cell lung cancer. The material was PBMCs, obtained before or after stereotactic body radiation therapy (not recorded which). This chain connects TRBV11-2 to TRBJ2-1, with D maybe TRBD2 (6 bases). CDR3: CASSLERRGPTYNEQFF. CDR3 nucleotide sequence: TGTGCCAGCAGCTTAGAGAGGCGGGGCCCAACCTACAATGAGCAGTTCTTC.